This is a list of T cell receptor beta chains from one sample in a study of blood T cells in healthy people across ages. TCRdb fed the 5' RACE reads into MiXCR, producing one record per CDR3 protein. Among 1.6 million or so distinct CDR3 sequences listed, about 32% were seen once. Source material: blood. These receptors all come from a woman aged 25 to 39 in good health. The conserved cysteine and the conserved F or W are not part of the CDR3 here.

V: TRBV6-1; J: TRBJ1-1; CDR3: ASSGGTVRYTEAF
V: TRBV10-3; J: TRBJ2-1; CDR3: ATRRSSVYNEQF
V: TRBV5-6; J: TRBJ2-5; CDR3: ASSSRSGTQY
V: TRBV28; J: TRBJ1-5; CDR3: ASSLLFRARNQPQH
V: TRBV7-3; J: TRBJ2-1; CDR3: ASSSKSNWAVDNEQF
V: TRBV5-6; J: TRBJ2-7; CDR3: ASSSDLHPGEQY
V: TRBV6-6; J: TRBJ2-7; CDR3: ASSPGTGVNSYEQY
V: TRBV29-1; J: TRBJ2-1; CDR3: SAVRSYNEQF
V: TRBV18; J: TRBJ2-7; CDR3: ASSPLSVLEMSHEQY
V: TRBV13; J: TRBJ2-7; CDR3: ASSPHDQSEQY
V: TRBV7-9; J: TRBJ1-2; CDR3: ASSWTGGNYGYT
V: TRBV7-8; J: TRBJ1-6; CDR3: ASSLEGVPNSPLH
V: TRBV29-1; J: TRBJ2-5; CDR3: SVNGLAGKLQETQY
V: TRBV4-1; J: TRBJ1-6; CDR3: ASSQHTRTGNNSPLH
V: TRBV4-2; J: TRBJ2-3; CDR3: ASSQEVTHTDTQY
V: TRBV4-1; J: TRBJ1-6; CDR3: ASSQDQQGAVNSPLH
V: TRBV5-1; J: TRBJ1-1; CDR3: ASSGGDTLNTEAF
V: TRBV7-9; J: TRBJ1-1; CDR3: SSSGTGTGLGSTEAF
V: TRBV7-6; J: TRBJ1-5; CDR3: ASSQDRNQPQH
V: TRBV5-1; J: TRBJ1-2; CDR3: ASSSLSGATNYGYT
V: TRBV4-1; J: TRBJ1-1; CDR3: ASSFNALEGNTEAF
V: TRBV6-5; J: TRBJ1-4; CDR3: ASSYSTATNEKLF
V: TRBV30; J: TRBJ1-1; CDR3: AWSPPTGKTEAF
V: TRBV9; J: TRBJ2-3; CDR3: ASSVDPSGGATDTQY
V: TRBV4-1; J: TRBJ2-1; CDR3: ASSQVGSGSDEQF
V: TRBV7-2; J: TRBJ1-2; CDR3: ASSLGVDGYT